The clone carrying this TCR beta chain was seen more than once but under ten times. This entry comes from a study of regulatory T cells in long-lasting Graves disease. For the study at large: Duration of antithyroid drug therapy among newly diagnosed Graves' patients was under 3 months.

TCR beta libraries were built with iRepertoire HTBI primers and Arm-PCR of CDR3 regions. Via MiXCR, TCRdb re-called the multiplex PCR reads, giving one row per CDR3 protein. The profile covers 530,000 or so distinct CDR3 sequences, with around 16% appearing a single time and 12% taken by the ten largest. Time point in this sample: newly diagnosed GD, antithyroid drugs for less than 3 months. PBMC RNA served as the TCR library source. The guidelines of the American Thyroid Association were the basis for diagnosing Graves' disease. V lost 5 bases and J 6 bases, leaving 24 bases between the germline ends. This CDR3 comprises 17 residues. Germline V gives CDR1 SGHNT, CDR2 YYREEE (reference sequence). These data also featured in a second study, about T cells in Graves' hyperthyroidism and ophthalmopathy.

The input for sequencing was peripheral blood mononuclear cells (PBMCs), taken at new diagnosis, from a patient treated with antithyroid drugs. The rearrangement uses TRBV5-4 and TRBJ2-1; tentative D call: TRBD1 (7 bases). This receptor was identified in a man younger than 35 with Graves disease. The CDR3 sequence is CASSGGGGPYGANEQFF. The CDR3 coding sequence is TGTGCCAGCAGTGGTGGAGGGGGCCCATATGGGGCCAATGAGCAGTTCTTC.